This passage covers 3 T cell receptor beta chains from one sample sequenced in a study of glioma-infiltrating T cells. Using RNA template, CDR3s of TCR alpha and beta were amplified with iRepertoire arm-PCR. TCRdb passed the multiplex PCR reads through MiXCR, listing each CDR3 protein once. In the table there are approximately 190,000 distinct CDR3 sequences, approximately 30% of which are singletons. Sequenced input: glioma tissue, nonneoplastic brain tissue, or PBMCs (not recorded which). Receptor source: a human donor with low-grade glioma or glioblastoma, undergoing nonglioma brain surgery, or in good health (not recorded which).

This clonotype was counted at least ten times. This chain's CDR3 is CASIGRRGGQEKLFF. The CDR3, as DNA: TGTGCCAGCATCGGGCGGCGGGGAGGACAAGAAAAACTGTTTTTT. The genes are TRBV6-1 and TRBJ1-4, with D perhaps matching TRBD1 (5 bases). This CDR3 spans 15 amino acids. Trimming stripped 7 bases from V and 8 bases from J, with 20 bases between. From germline, CDR1 is MNHNS and CDR2 SASEGT.

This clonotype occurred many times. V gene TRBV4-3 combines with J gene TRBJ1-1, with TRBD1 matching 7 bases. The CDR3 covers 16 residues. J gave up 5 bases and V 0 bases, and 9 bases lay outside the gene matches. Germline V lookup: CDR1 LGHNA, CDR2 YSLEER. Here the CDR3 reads CASSQDPTGLGTEAFF. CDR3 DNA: TGCGCCAGCAGCCAAGATCCGACAGGGTTGGGAACTGAAGCTTTCTTT.

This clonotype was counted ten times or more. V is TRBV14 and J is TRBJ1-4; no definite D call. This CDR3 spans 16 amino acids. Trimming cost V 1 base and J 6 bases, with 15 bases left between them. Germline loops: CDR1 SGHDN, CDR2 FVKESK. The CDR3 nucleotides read TGTGCCAGCAGCCAAGGGGATGGCTTCGTTGATGAAAAACTGTTTTTT. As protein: CASSQGDGFVDEKLFF.